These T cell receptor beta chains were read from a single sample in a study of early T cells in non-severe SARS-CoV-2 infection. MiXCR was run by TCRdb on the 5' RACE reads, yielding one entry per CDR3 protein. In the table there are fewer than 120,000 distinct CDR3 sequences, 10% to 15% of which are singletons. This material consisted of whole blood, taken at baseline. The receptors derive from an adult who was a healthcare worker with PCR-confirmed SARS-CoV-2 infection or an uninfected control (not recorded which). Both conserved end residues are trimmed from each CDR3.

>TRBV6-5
ASSYFGFNQPQH
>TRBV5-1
ASSLTGQGPDTQY
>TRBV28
ASSFPTVGNTIY
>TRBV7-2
ASRQTGSGYT
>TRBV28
ASSFPRASNQPQH
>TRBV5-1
ASSRDSSETQY
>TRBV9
ASSVSREDAYNEQF
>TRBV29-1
SAAERSNQPQH
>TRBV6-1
ASSLQRDYGYT
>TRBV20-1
SASPPFSNSPQRRGNEQF
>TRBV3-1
ASSQDPTSGGAYEQY
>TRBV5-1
ASSIQQGANIQY
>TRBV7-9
ASSLVHASTDTQY
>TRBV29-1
SVEDGYTGELF
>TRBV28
ASSLPGWPKDTEAF
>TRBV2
ASRGLDSPLH